The present T cell receptor (beta chain) was sequenced within a study of T cells in Graves' hyperthyroidism and ophthalmopathy. Study-level results: Progression to ophthalmopathy was predicted a median of about six months early.

The table lists this clonotype with a few counts. Its antigen is undetermined. TCR beta CDR3 regions were amplified from RNA. HTBI primers were the set used in a first-round RT-PCR of the TCR CDR3. TCRdb re-derived calls from the multiplex PCR reads in MiXCR, one entry per CDR3 protein. Of hundreds of thousands of distinct CDR3 sequences in the sample, around 20% were seen once. The V end was cut by 5 bases, the J end by 3 bases, with 27 bases between. The CDR3 is 19 amino acids. Per germline, CDR1 MNHNS and CDR2 SASEGT. The sequence came from a man in his forties with Graves' hyperthyroidism. The sample was blood. The rearrangement links TRBV6-1 to TRBJ2-3; possible D gene TRBD1, 6 bases. Written as DNA, the CDR3 is TGTGCCAGCAGTCCAACTACCCCGGACAGAATAATTCTAACAGATACGCAGTATTTT. The encoded protein is CASSPTTPDRIILTDTQYF.